One sample yielded the 30 T cell receptor beta chains listed below, sequenced in a study of T-cell reconstitution after alpha-beta-depleted transplantation in children. The library targeted TCRbeta and was prepared with unique molecular identifiers. TCRdb ran MiXCR on the PCR reads and lists one entry per CDR3 protein. The sample lists 190,000 or so distinct CDR3 sequences; about 6.4% were seen once. Source: PBMCs from the stem cell graft donor, taken from the stem cell graft. These receptors were collected from a human donor who donated a stem cell graft to a child with Wiskott-Aldrich syndrome.

In its sample, this clonotype was seen once. This chain joins TRBV14 and TRBJ2-6; D remains unclear. In germline, CDR1 is SGHDN, CDR2 FVKESK. CDR3 size: 14 residues. The ends were cut back, 0 bases at V and 3 bases at J, with 3 bases in the middle. CDR3 DNA sequence: TGTGCCAGCAGCCAAGATTTTGGGGCCAACGTCCTGACTTTC. Its protein is CASSQDFGANVLTF.

This clonotype was picked up many times. The J gene is TRBJ2-1, the V gene TRBV5-1; weak D call: TRBD1 (6 bases). Per germline, CDR1 SGHRS and CDR2 YFSETQ. This CDR3 is built from 12 residues. The V and J ends lost 4 bases and 7 bases respectively, with 9 bases between them. The DNA of the CDR3 is TGCGCCAGCAGCATCAGGGGAAATGAGCAGTTCTTC. Protein sequence: CASSIRGNEQFF.

This clonotype was counted many times. The chain joins TRBV6-5 to TRBJ2-1, with D hard to call. The CDR3 runs 16 residues. Trimming shortened V by 6 bases and J by 3 bases, and 18 bases separated the two germline ends. Germline CDR1 reads MNHEY; CDR2 reads SVGAGI. CDR3 loop: CASRVTGVNYYNEQFF. Written as DNA, the CDR3 is TGTGCCAGCAGAGTCACTGGGGTCAACTACTACAATGAGCAGTTCTTC.

This clonotype was recorded many times. The chain is built from TRBV2 and TRBJ2-1; 14 bases are shared with TRBD2. This CDR3 has 17 amino acids. CDR1 is SNHLY, CDR2 FYNNEI, per germline. Trimming at V came to 5 bases and at J to 4 bases, leaving 7 bases not matched to a gene. CDR3 sequence reads: CASSYSGLAGVYNEQFF. The DNA of the CDR3 is TGTGCCAGCAGTTACTCGGGACTAGCGGGAGTTTACAATGAGCAGTTCTTC.

At least ten counts were recorded for this clonotype. V and J are TRBV29-1 and TRBJ1-1; 7 bases align to TRBD1. V gave up 4 bases and J gave up 4 bases; unmatched junction bases: 6. From germline, CDR1 is SQVTM and CDR2 ANQGSEA. The CDR3 runs 13 residues. The CDR3 sequence is CSVGGGEVTEAFF. DNA for the CDR3: TGCAGCGTTGGAGGGGGCGAGGTCACTGAAGCTTTCTTT. Looking up the rest from reference TRBV29-1 and TRBJ1-1 gives the full variable domain: SAVISQKPSRDICQRGTSLTIQCQVDSQVTMMFWYRQQPGQSLTLIATANQGSEATYESGFVIDKFPISRPNLTFSTLTVSNMSPEDSSIYLCSVGGGEVTEAFFGQGTRLTVV.

This clonotype was seen many times. Written as DNA, the CDR3 is TGCAGTGCTAGAGGGTGGGGGAGGGCCGAAAACAATGAGCAGTTCTTC. This sequence encodes CSARGWGRAENNEQFF. The V and J genes are TRBV20-1 and TRBJ2-1, with 7 bases identical to TRBD2. The junction had 11 bases not matched to a gene; V was cut back by 1 base and J by 5 bases. Germline CDR1 and CDR2: DFQATT and SNEGSKA (reference sequence). The CDR3 contains 16 residues.

This clonotype was observed many times. The chain joins TRBV12-3 or TRBV12-4 to TRBJ1-4; 8 positions match TRBD1. The CDR3 is 15 residues long. J lost 8 bases, V lost 5 bases, and 10 bases had no gene match. The CDR3 coding sequence is TGTGCCAGCAGTCCCCGACAGGGGAGTGAGGAAAAACTGTTTTTT. It encodes CASSPRQGSEEKLFF.

Ten or more counts support this clonotype. The chain is built from TRBV14 and TRBJ1-1, with TRBD1 matching over 9 bases. CDR1 and CDR2 (germline): SGHDN, FVKESK. The CDR3 consists of 14 residues. V shed 5 bases and J 1 base; nucleotides not matched to a gene: 2. In DNA, the CDR3 is TGTGCCAGCAGCTGGGGACAGGGGAACACTGAAGCTTTCTTT. This sequence encodes CASSWGQGNTEAFF.

V is TRBV5-1 and J is TRBJ1-2; D ambiguous. This CDR3 has 14 residues. Trimming pared 3 bases from V and 4 bases from J, leaving 13 bases between. Germline values: CDR1 SGHRS, CDR2 YFSETQ. CDR3 sequence: CASSWTDGSYGYTF. CDR3 DNA sequence: TGCGCCAGCAGCTGGACGGATGGATCCTATGGCTACACCTTC.

In its sample, this clonotype was seen many times. CDR3 in amino acids: CASSPQTGTYEQYF. The CDR3 DNA reads as TGTGCCAGCAGCCCTCAGACAGGGACCTACGAGCAGTACTTC. The chain combines TRBV7-9 with TRBJ2-7; TRBD1 matches 7 bases. After removal of 5 bases from V and 2 bases from J, the junction contained 6 bases not matched to a gene. CDR3 length: 14 amino acids. Germline assignment: CDR1 SEHNR and CDR2 FQNEAQ (reference sequence).

This clonotype was seen at least ten times. The chain uses TRBV19 and TRBJ2-1; D gene ambiguous. Looked up from germline, CDR1 is LNHDA and CDR2 is SQIVND (reference sequence). This CDR3 has 13 residues. V was shortened by 1 base and J by 5 bases, with 6 bases between the two germline ends. The CDR3 reads CASSIGLNNEQFF. CDR3 nucleotides: TGTGCCAGTAGTATAGGGCTGAACAATGAGCAGTTCTTC.

This clonotype was seen at least ten times. The J gene is TRBJ1-6, the V gene TRBV6-5; no definite D call. CDR3 length equals 13 residues. CDR1 is MNHEY and CDR2 is SVGAGI in the germline V gene. V was shortened by 6 bases and J by 7 bases, with 10 bases between the two germline ends. Written as DNA, the CDR3 is TGTGCCAGCAGGCGAGGGCCGAATTCACCCCTCCACTTT. Translating it yields CASRRGPNSPLHF.

The chain is built from TRBV2 and TRBJ2-4; TRBD2 agrees at 7 bases. Per germline, CDR1 SNHLY and CDR2 FYNNEI. The length of the CDR3 is 19 residues. J gave up 0 bases and V 7 bases, and 18 bases lay outside the gene matches. The CDR3, as DNA: TGTGCCAGCACCAAGGCTCTAGCGGACAAACCAGAAGCCAAAAACATTCAGTACTTC. This translates into CASTKALADKPEAKNIQYF.

This clonotype was seen ten or more times. The limits of the CDR3 on the DNA are not certain, so only TCRdb's listed CDR3 is given. CDR3 region: CASSFGEGYEQYF. J is TRBJ2-7 and V is TRBV7-2. Looked up from germline, CDR1 is SGHTA and CDR2 is FQGNSA. The CDR3 spans 13 residues, counting both ends.

This clonotype was detected ten times or more. The genes are TRBV15 and TRBJ2-5; 7 bases agree with TRBD1. With 0 bases clipped from V and 4 bases from J, the junction kept 2 bases outside the gene matches. This CDR3 comprises 14 residues. Looked up from germline, CDR1 is LNHNV and CDR2 is YYDKDF (reference sequence). The CDR3 DNA follows: TGTGCCACCAGCAGAGATAACAGGGGAGAGACCCAGTACTTC. Its translation: CATSRDNRGETQYF.

The sample holds many counts of this clonotype. The chain carries TRBV5-5 and TRBJ1-5; D is unclear. V lost 7 bases to trimming and J lost 0 bases, with 11 bases between them. The CDR3 runs to 14 residues. The germline CDR1 and CDR2 sequences are SGHKS and YYEKEE (reference sequence). CDR3 loop: CASHREYSNQPQHF. The CDR3 coding sequence is TGTGCCAGCCATCGAGAGTATAGCAATCAGCCCCAGCATTTT.

This clonotype was counted many times. The gene calls are TRBV6-6 and TRBJ2-7; D is unclear. V lost 6 bases, J lost 4 bases, and 10 bases lay in between. CDR3 length: 12 amino acids. The germline CDR1 and CDR2 sequences are MNHNY and SVGAGI (reference sequence). In nucleotides, the CDR3 is TGTGCCAGCAGCTCCACCCCTTACGAGCAGTACTTC. The encoded protein is CASSSTPYEQYF.

There are many counts of this clonotype. The genes are TRBV6-1 and TRBJ1-2, with unresolved D. Germline values: CDR1 MNHNS, CDR2 SASEGT. V lost 7 bases to trimming and J lost 7 bases, with 19 bases between them. This CDR3 is 14 amino acids long. The CDR3, as DNA: TGTGCCAGCATTGGACGGGATCTTCTCGGTGGCTACACCTTC. Its translation: CASIGRDLLGGYTF.

This clonotype was counted at least ten times. The chain uses TRBV5-1 and TRBJ1-1, with 10 bases identical to TRBD1. V was pared by 0 bases and J by 0 bases, with 8 bases of the junction left unmatched. This CDR3 comprises 18 residues. Germline loops: CDR1 SGHRS, CDR2 YFSETQ. As DNA, the CDR3 is TGCGCCAGCAGCTTGGCTCGGGACAGGGGAGAACTGAACACTGAAGCTTTCTTT. This codes for CASSLARDRGELNTEAFF.

This clonotype was seen many times. The rearrangement uses TRBV7-2 and TRBJ1-1; a possible D gene is TRBD1 (5 bases). V gave up 5 bases and J gave up 0 bases, with 16 bases separating them. CDR3 size: 16 residues. Per the germline V gene, CDR1 is SGHTA and CDR2 is FQGNSA. CDR3: CASSPQLQTVNTEAFF. In nucleotides, the CDR3 is TGTGCCAGCAGCCCACAACTTCAGACAGTGAACACTGAAGCTTTCTTT. The variable domain in full, completed from reference TRBV7-2 and TRBJ1-1, reads GAGVSQSPSNKVTEKGKDVELRCDPISGHTALYWYRQSLGQGLEFLIYFQGNSAPDKSGLPSDRFSAERTGGSVSTLTIQRTQQEDSAVYLCASSPQLQTVNTEAFFGQGTRLTVV.

Concerning this clonotype: Germline and junction disagree at one end, which may indicate a read error. The gene calls are TRBV7-8 and TRBJ2-3; TRBD1 agrees at 7 bases. Per germline, CDR1 SGHVS and CDR2 FQNEAQ. The CDR3 covers 19 residues. The CDR3 loop is CACSSPLPRQGEFTDTQYF. In DNA, the CDR3 is TGTGCCTGCAGTTCTCCCTTACCTCGACAGGGCGAATTCACAGATACGCAGTATTTT. The variable domain in full, with the rest retrieved from reference TRBV7-8 and TRBJ2-3, is GAGVSQSPRYKVAKRGQDVALRCDPISGHVSLFWYQQALGQGPEFLTYFQNEAQLDKSGLPSDRFFAERPEGSVSTLKIQRTQQEDSAVYLCACSSPLPRQGEFTDTQYFGPGTRLTVL.

This clonotype was seen repeatedly, ten times or more. The chain recombines TRBV6-5 with TRBJ1-5; possibly TRBD1 for D (5 bases). Germline CDR1 reads MNHEY; CDR2 reads SVGAGI. The germline V and J ends were trimmed by 4 bases and 5 bases, with 12 bases remaining between them. The CDR3 has 14 residues. CDR3 residues: CASSSRDGDQPQHF. For the CDR3, the DNA is TGTGCCAGCAGTTCTCGGGACGGAGATCAGCCCCAGCATTTT.

This clonotype was seen ten or more times. The chain employs TRBV11-2 and TRBJ2-4; 7 bases align to TRBD2. The ends lost 5 bases at V and 7 bases at J; junction bases unmatched: 11. The CDR3 is 15 residues long. From germline, CDR1 is SGHAT and CDR2 FQNNGV. CDR3 in DNA: TGTGCCAGCAGCCCCACGCGGGTGCGGGGGAACATTCAGTACTTC. Its translation is CASSPTRVRGNIQYF.

This clonotype showed up many times. The rearrangement joins TRBV29-1 to TRBJ1-1; perhaps TRBD1 as D (5 bases). V was shortened by 8 bases and J by 4 bases, with 11 bases between the two germline ends. Per germline, CDR1 SQVTM and CDR2 ANQGSEA. The CDR3 has 11 residues. CDR3 in DNA: TGCAGCTTAGCAAGGGGCACTGAAGCTTTCTTT. This encodes CSLARGTEAFF.

This clonotype appeared many times. The chain combines TRBV5-1 with TRBJ1-6; no clear D. Germline V gives CDR1 SGHRS, CDR2 YFSETQ. The V and J ends lost 3 bases and 8 bases respectively, with 9 bases between them. The CDR3 loop spans 13 amino acids. For the CDR3, the DNA is TGCGCCAGCAGCTGGGATCGTGATTCACCCCTCCACTTT. This encodes CASSWDRDSPLHF.

This clonotype was observed many times. The chain joins TRBV25-1 to TRBJ2-7; D remains unclear. Germline lookup yields CDR1 MGHDK and CDR2 SYGVNS. Trimming stripped 1 base from V and 5 bases from J, with 6 bases between. The CDR3 sequence is 12 residues long. The CDR3 nucleotides are TGTGCCAGCAGTGAATTTGGAAACGAGCAGTACTTC. Residues: CASSEFGNEQYF.

This clonotype was observed a few times. The chain uses TRBV5-1 and TRBJ1-3; no clear D. The CDR3 contains 13 residues. Germline assignment: CDR1 SGHRS and CDR2 YFSETQ. Trimming removed 0 bases from V and 4 bases from J, with 5 bases in between. The CDR3 protein is CASSLDPGNTIYF. In DNA, the CDR3 is TGCGCCAGCAGCTTGGATCCCGGAAACACCATATATTTT.

The DNA for the CDR3 is TGTGCCAGCATTGACGTTTGGACAGGGGCCGAGCAGTACTTC. Translation: CASIDVWTGAEQYF. The chain employs TRBV6-1 and TRBJ2-7; 9 bases align to TRBD1. Germline V gives CDR1 MNHNS, CDR2 SASEGT. Germline trimming cut 7 bases from V and 6 bases from J; bases unmatched to any gene: 10. CDR3 length: 14 amino acids.

This clonotype occurred many times. V usage is TRBV5-6 and J usage is TRBJ2-2, with D possibly matching TRBD1 (5 bases). From germline, CDR1 is SGHDT and CDR2 YYEEEE. The ends were cut back, 4 bases at V and 5 bases at J, with 15 bases in the middle. The CDR3 covers 15 residues. CDR3 nucleotides: TGTGCCAGCAGCATTCCAGGGATTGGTACCGGGGAGCTGTTTTTT. Translating gives CASSIPGIGTGELFF.

This clonotype was seen at least ten times. The CDR3 is CASSDGGANTGELFF. The CDR3 DNA sequence: TGTGCCAGCAGTGACGGGGGCGCGAACACCGGGGAGCTGTTTTTT. The chain couples TRBV6-4 to TRBJ2-2; TRBD1 is a possible D gene (6 bases). Germline V gives CDR1 MRHNA, CDR2 SNTAGT. The CDR3 has 15 amino acids. Between the trimmed V and J ends, which lost 2 bases and 0 bases, there was a span of 7 bases.